A selection of T cell receptor beta chains follows, all from one sample in a study of blood T cell repertoires in COVID-19. Measured with immunoSEQ multiplex PCR; TCRdb has only the in-frame clones, and not every one. The sample includes under 100,000 clones, 70% to 90% of them seen just once. Material: peripheral blood. The receptors were gathered from a man aged 50 or older with acute or convalescent COVID-19. Each CDR3 is given with its conserved first and last residue. A D gene is named only where the DNA matches it firmly. Not all rows give a size; the values are once, few, many and, for expanded clones, a class.

>TRBD1|TRBV4-3|NA|TRBJ2-7
TGCGCCAGCAGCCAAGGGGACAGGGCGGGGGAGCAGTACTTC
CASSQGDRAGEQYF
>TRBD1|TRBV28|NA|TRBJ1-5
TGTGCCAGCAGTTTCCCCCCCGGCGACAGGGGGAATCAGCCCCAGCATTTT
CASSFPPGDRGNQPQHF
>TRBD1|TRBV25-1|once|TRBJ1-2
TGTGCCAGCAGTGAATCAGGAGGCGACAGGGTGCATGGCTACACCTTC
CASSESGGDRVHGYTF
>TRBD2|TRBV4-3|NA|TRBJ2-7
TGCGCCAGCAGCCTCGGACTAGCGGGCGAGCAGTACTTC
CASSLGLAGEQYF
>NA|TRBV11-3|NA|TRBJ2-7
TGTGCCAGCAGCTTTAGGGGTTACGAGCAGTACTTC
CASSFRGYEQYF
>NA|TRBV11-2|NA|TRBJ2-3
TGTGCCAGCAGCTTAGGCATCGGGTCCGCGTATTTT
CASSLGIGSAYF
>TRBD1|TRBV15|NA|TRBJ2-7
TGTGCCACCAGCAGACCTCGGACAGGGCAAACCTACGAGCAGTACTTC
CATSRPRTGQTYEQYF
>TRBD1|TRBV2|NA|TRBJ1-3
TGTGCCAGCAGGAACAGGGGACTTGGAAACACCATATATTTT
CASRNRGLGNTIYF
>TRBD1|TRBV28|NA|TRBJ2-5
TGTGCCAGCAGTCTCACGACAGGGCTAGAGACCCAGTACTTC
CASSLTTGLETQYF
>NA|TRBV12-3/TRBV12-4|few|TRBJ1-2
TGTGCCAGCAGTTTACGCAGTTCCGGCTACACCTTC
CASSLRSSGYTF
>NA|TRBV3-1/TRBV3-2|NA|TRBJ2-1
TGTGCCAGCAGCCTATACAATGAGCAGTTCTTC
CASSLYNEQFF
>TRBD1|TRBV2|NA|TRBJ1-6
TGTGCCAGCAGTAAACGACAGGGAGCGGGTACAAATAATTCACCCCTCCACTTT
CASSKRQGAGTNNSPLHF
>TRBD2|TRBV20-1|NA|TRBJ2-7
TGCAGTGCTAGTGAGGTACTAGCGGGAGTTTCCCTTTGGGGAGAGCAGTACTTC
CSASEVLAGVSLWGEQYF
>NA|TRBV28|NA|TRBJ2-3
TGTGCCAGCAGTCTTCAGTACACAGATACGCAGTATTTT
CASSLQYTDTQYF
>TRBD1|TRBV24-1|NA|TRBJ1-6
TGTGCCACCAGTGATGGGAACCCGGACAGGGAATATAATTCACCCCTCCACTTT
CATSDGNPDREYNSPLHF
>TRBD1|TRBV12-3/TRBV12-4|NA|TRBJ1-1
TGTGCCAGCAGTTTAGAGGGGGCCCAAGCCCCTTTCTTT
CASSLEGAQAPFF
>TRBD1|TRBV5-5|NA|TRBJ1-2
TGTGCCAGCAGCACTACAGGGGTCTATGGCTACACCTTC
CASSTTGVYGYTF
>NA|TRBV7-9|NA|TRBJ1-3
TGTGCCAGCAGCCGCGTAGGACACTCTGGAAACACCATATATTTT
CASSRVGHSGNTIYF
>NA|TRBV6-2/TRBV6-3|NA|TRBJ1-5
TGTGCCAGCAGTCCATATACCCGGACAAGGAATAGCAATCAGCCCCAGCATTTT
CASSPYTRTRNSNQPQHF
>TRBD1|TRBV9|NA|TRBJ2-2
TGTGCCAGCAGCCCGACAGGGAGTGACACCGGGGAGCTGTTTTTT
CASSPTGSDTGELFF
>TRBD2|TRBV24-1|NA|TRBJ2-1
TGTGCCACCAGTGATTTGTCTAGCGGGACAGATGAGCAGTTCTTC
CATSDLSSGTDEQFF
>NA|TRBV29-1|NA|TRBJ1-1
TGCAGCGTTGGGGTACAGCAGAACACTGAAGCTTTCTTT
CSVGVQQNTEAFF
>NA|TRBV5-6|NA|TRBJ1-2
TGTGCCAGCAGCTTGAGAGGGAACTATGGCTACACCTTC
CASSLRGNYGYTF
>NA|TRBV19|few|TRBJ1-2
TGTGCCAGTAGTATGGAGACAGAGTATGGCTACACCTTC
CASSMETEYGYTF
>NA|TRBV2|NA|TRBJ2-3
TGTGCCAGCAAGAGACTGGATGAGACAGATACGCAGTATTTT
CASKRLDETDTQYF
>NA|TRBV3-1/TRBV3-2|NA|TRBJ2-7
TGTGCCAGCAGCCCCCGGGTGACCGAGCAGTACTTC
CASSPRVTEQYF
>TRBD1|TRBV11-3|NA|TRBJ2-1
TGTGCCACCTCCGAGGGGCAGGGGGCGAACAATGAGCAGTTCTTC
CATSEGQGANNEQFF
>TRBD2|TRBV4-3|NA|TRBJ2-1
TGCGCCAGCAGCCGACTACTAGCGGGAGTACGCAATGAGCAGTTCTTC
CASSRLLAGVRNEQFF
>NA|TRBV10-3|NA|TRBJ2-3
TGTGCCATCAGTGGACACGATACAGATACGCAGTATTTT
CAISGHDTDTQYF
>TRBD1|TRBV9|NA|TRBJ1-2
TGTGCCAGCAGCGTAACGGGACAGGCAAACTATGGCTACACCTTC
CASSVTGQANYGYTF
>TRBD2|TRBV18|NA|TRBJ2-7
TGTGCCAGCTCACCACCGGCGGGGGTCTACGAGCAGTACTTC
CASSPPAGVYEQYF
>NA|TRBV6-6|NA|TRBJ2-5
TGTGCCAGCAGTTACTCGAGAGGGAGGACAGAGACCCAGTACTTC
CASSYSRGRTETQYF
>NA|TRBV7-2|NA|TRBJ2-7
TGTGCCAGCAGCTTGACAGGCCGAAGTAAGTACGAGCAGTACTTC
CASSLTGRSKYEQYF
>TRBD1|TRBV28|once|TRBJ2-2
TGTGCCAGCAACTCGAGGACAGGGGGTCCGGCCGGGGAGCTGTTTTTT
CASNSRTGGPAGELFF
>NA|TRBV7-8|NA|TRBJ1-6
TGTGCCAGCAGCTTGGGGAGCTCCTATAATTCACCCCTCCACTTT
CASSLGSSYNSPLHF
>TRBD1|TRBV19|once|TRBJ1-2
TGTGCCAGTACCGGGGGGACAGGGGGCAGCTATGGCTACACCTTC
CASTGGTGGSYGYTF
>NA|TRBV6-2/TRBV6-3|NA|TRBJ2-5
TGTGCCAGCAGTTCTAGTAGGCAGACCCAGTACTTC
CASSSSRQTQYF
>NA|TRBV19|NA|TRBJ1-1
TGTGCCAGTAGTACGGACAGAGATAACACTGAAGCTTTCTTT
CASSTDRDNTEAFF
>TRBD1|TRBV6-2/TRBV6-3|NA|TRBJ2-5
TGTGCCAGCAGTTACCAGGGGGTTGAGACCCAGTACTTC
CASSYQGVETQYF
>TRBD1|TRBV10-3|NA|TRBJ1-5
TGTGCCATCAGTTTTGGACAGGGAAATCAGCCCCAGCATTTT
CAISFGQGNQPQHF
>TRBD2|TRBV5-4|NA|TRBJ2-2
TGTGCCAGCAGCCCAGGGACTAGCGAATATATCAACACCGGGGAGCTGTTTTTT
CASSPGTSEYINTGELFF
>TRBD1|TRBV5-1|once|TRBJ2-1
TGCGCCAGCAGCTTGGGTACAGGGGATAATGAGCAGTTCTTC
CASSLGTGDNEQFF
>NA|TRBV7-2|NA|TRBJ2-4
TGTGCCAGCAGCCTCCCGCTCGACTCTGCCAAAAACATTCAGTACTTC
CASSLPLDSAKNIQYF
>NA|TRBV7-2|NA|TRBJ2-7
TGTGCCAGCAGCTTCGTGGGGAGCTCCTACGAGCAGTACTTC
CASSFVGSSYEQYF
>TRBD1|TRBV18|few|TRBJ1-5
TGTGCCAGCTCACCGGCAGGGGGCGGGGAGCCCCAGCATTTT
CASSPAGGGEPQHF
>TRBD2|TRBV4-1|NA|TRBJ2-5
TGCGCCAGCAGCCAAGATCAGGGACTAGCGGGAGGCCGGGGCGAGACCCAGTACTTC
CASSQDQGLAGGRGETQYF
>NA|TRBV12-3/TRBV12-4|NA|TRBJ1-1
TGTGCCAGCAGTACTAACACTGAAGCTTTCTTT
CASSTNTEAFF
>TRBD2|TRBV9|NA|TRBJ2-2
TGTGCCAGCAGCTTCCCCGGGACTAGCGGGAGTTGGACCGGGGAGCTGTTTTTT
CASSFPGTSGSWTGELFF
>TRBD2|TRBV7-2|once|TRBJ2-1
TGTGCCAGCAGCTTATCGGGACTAGCGGGAGGTGAGCAGTTCTTC
CASSLSGLAGGEQFF
>TRBD1|TRBV5-4|NA|TRBJ2-1
TGTGCCAGCAGCTTGGACAGGGGTATGTACAATGAGCAGTTCTTC
CASSLDRGMYNEQFF
>TRBD1|TRBV7-2|few|TRBJ2-7
TGTGCCAGCAGCCAACAGGGACAGGGGGCCTACGAGCAGTACTTC
CASSQQGQGAYEQYF
>NA|TRBV7-2|NA|TRBJ2-3
TGTGCCAGCAGCTTAAGACCCCCAGGGCAGGGCACAGATACGCAGTATTTT
CASSLRPPGQGTDTQYF
>NA|TRBV2|once|TRBJ2-7
TGTGCCAGCAATGAACAGGGTACTAACTACGAGCAGTACTTC
CASNEQGTNYEQYF
>TRBD1|TRBV6-5|NA|TRBJ2-7
TGTGCCAGCAGTTACTCCGGGACAGGGGACTACGAGCAGTACTTC
CASSYSGTGDYEQYF
>NA|TRBV19|NA|TRBJ1-1
TGTGCCAGTAGTTATACAGGGTCCAACACTGAAGCTTTCTTT
CASSYTGSNTEAFF
>TRBD1|TRBV30|NA|TRBJ2-3
TGTGCCTGGACCAGGGGGCATGGCACAGATACGCAGTATTTT
CAWTRGHGTDTQYF
>NA|TRBV18|NA|TRBJ2-3
TGTGCCAGCTCACCCACCAGGACAGATACGCAGTATTTT
CASSPTRTDTQYF